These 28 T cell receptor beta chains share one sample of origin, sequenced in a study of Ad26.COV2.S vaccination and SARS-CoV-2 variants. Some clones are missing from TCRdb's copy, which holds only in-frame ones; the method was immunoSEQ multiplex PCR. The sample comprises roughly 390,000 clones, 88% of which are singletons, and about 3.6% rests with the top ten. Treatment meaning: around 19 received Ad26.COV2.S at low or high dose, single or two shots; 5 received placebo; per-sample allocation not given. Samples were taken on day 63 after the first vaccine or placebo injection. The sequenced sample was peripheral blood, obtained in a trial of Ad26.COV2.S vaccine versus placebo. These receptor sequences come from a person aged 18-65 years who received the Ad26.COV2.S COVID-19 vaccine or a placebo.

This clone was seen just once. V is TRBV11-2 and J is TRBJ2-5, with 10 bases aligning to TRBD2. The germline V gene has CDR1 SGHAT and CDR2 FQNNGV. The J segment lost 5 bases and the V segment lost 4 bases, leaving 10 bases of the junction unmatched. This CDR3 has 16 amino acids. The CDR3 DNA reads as TGTGCCAGCAGCTCCCCCCTTCTAGCGGGGGAGGAGACCCAGTACTTC. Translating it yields CASSSPLLAGEETQYF.

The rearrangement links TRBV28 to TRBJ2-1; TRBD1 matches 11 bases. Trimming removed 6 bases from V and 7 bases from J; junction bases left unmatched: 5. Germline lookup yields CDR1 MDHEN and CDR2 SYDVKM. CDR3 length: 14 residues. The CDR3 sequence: CASRWTGGFNEQFF. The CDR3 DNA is TGTGCCAGCAGGTGGACAGGGGGCTTTAATGAGCAGTTCTTC.

Here the CDR3 DNA reads TGCGCCAGCGCAAAGAGGACTGGGGGGTACAATGAGCAGTTCTTC. It specifies CASAKRTGGYNEQFF. The rearrangement links TRBV10-2 to TRBJ2-1; tentatively, D is TRBD2 (6 bases). Trimming stripped 8 bases from V and 4 bases from J, with 18 bases between. The CDR3 totals 15 residues. Germline V gene sequence: CDR1 WSHSY, CDR2 SAAADI.

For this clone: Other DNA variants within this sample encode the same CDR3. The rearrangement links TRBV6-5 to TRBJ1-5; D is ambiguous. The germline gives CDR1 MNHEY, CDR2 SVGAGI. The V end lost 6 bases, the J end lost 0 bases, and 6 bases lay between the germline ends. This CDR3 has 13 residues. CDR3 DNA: TGTGCCAGCAGGGAGTATAGCAATCAGCCCCAGCATTTT. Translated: CASREYSNQPQHF.

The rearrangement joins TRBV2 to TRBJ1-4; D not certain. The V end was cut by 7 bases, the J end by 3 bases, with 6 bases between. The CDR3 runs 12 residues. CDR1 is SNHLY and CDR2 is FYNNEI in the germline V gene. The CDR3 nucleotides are TGTGCCAGCAACGGTCCTAATGAAAAACTGTTTTTT. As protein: CASNGPNEKLFF.

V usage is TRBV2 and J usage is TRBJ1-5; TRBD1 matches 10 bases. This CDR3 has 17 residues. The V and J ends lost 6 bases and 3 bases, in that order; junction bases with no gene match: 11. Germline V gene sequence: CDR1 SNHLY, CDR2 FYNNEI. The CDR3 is CASRSPGQGRLNQPQHF. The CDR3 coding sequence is TGTGCCAGCAGGAGCCCGGGACAGGGGAGGCTCAATCAGCCCCAGCATTTT.

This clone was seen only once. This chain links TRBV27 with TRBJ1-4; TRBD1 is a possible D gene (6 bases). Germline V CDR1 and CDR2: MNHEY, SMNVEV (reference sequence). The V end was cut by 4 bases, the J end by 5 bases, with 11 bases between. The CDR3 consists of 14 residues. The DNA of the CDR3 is TGTGCCAGCAGTTACGACAGGAGGAATGAAAAACTGTTTTTT. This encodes CASSYDRRNEKLFF.

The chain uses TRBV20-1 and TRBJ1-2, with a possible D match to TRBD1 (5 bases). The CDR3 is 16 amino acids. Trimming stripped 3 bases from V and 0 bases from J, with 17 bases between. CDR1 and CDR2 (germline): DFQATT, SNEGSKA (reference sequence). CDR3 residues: CSASSSGGVANYGYTF. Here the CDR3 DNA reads TGCAGTGCTAGTTCTTCTGGAGGGGTAGCTAACTATGGCTACACCTTC.

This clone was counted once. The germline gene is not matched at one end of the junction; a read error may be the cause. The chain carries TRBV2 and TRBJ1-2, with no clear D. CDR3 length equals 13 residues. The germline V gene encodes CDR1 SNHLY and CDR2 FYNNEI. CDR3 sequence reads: CASSEAVFHPPDF. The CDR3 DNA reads TGTGCCAGCAGTGAAGCGGTTTTTCACCCCCCCGACTTC.

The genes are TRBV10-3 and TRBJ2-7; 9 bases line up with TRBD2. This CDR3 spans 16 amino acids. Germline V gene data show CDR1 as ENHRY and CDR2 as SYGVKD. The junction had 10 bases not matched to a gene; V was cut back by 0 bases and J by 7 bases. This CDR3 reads CAISESTAGGLWEQYF. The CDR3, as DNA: TGTGCCATCAGTGAGTCGACTGCGGGGGGGCTTTGGGAGCAGTACTTC.

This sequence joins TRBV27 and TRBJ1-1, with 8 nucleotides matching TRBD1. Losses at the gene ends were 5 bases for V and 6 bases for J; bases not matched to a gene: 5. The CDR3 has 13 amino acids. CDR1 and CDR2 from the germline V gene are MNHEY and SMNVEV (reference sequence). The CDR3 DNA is TGTGCCAGCAGTCCAGGACAGGGCGCTGAAGCTTTCTTT. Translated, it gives CASSPGQGAEAFF.

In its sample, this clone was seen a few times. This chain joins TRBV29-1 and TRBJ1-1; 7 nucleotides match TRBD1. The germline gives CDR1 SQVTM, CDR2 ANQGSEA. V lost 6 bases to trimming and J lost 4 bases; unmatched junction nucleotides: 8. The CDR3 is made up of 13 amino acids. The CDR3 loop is CSVNYRGGTEAFF. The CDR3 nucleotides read TGCAGCGTCAACTACAGGGGCGGCACTGAAGCTTTCTTT.

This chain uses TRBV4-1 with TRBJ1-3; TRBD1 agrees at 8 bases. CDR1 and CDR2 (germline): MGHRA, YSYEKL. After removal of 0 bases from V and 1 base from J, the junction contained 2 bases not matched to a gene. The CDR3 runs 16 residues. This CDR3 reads CASSQEHRGSGNTIYF. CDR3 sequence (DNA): TGCGCCAGCAGCCAAGAACACAGGGGGTCTGGAAACACCATATATTTT.

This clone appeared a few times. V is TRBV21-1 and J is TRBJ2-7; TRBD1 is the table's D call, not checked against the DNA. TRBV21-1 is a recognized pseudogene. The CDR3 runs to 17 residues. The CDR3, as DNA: TGTGCCAGCAGCAAAGGCAACTATGGGACAGGAACCTACGAGCAGTACTTC. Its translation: CASSKGNYGTGTYEQYF.

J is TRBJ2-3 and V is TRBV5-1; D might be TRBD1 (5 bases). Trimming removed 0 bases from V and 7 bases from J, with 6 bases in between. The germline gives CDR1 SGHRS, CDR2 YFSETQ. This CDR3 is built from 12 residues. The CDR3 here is CASSLVGHTQYF. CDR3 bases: TGCGCCAGCAGCTTGGTGGGGCATACGCAGTATTTT. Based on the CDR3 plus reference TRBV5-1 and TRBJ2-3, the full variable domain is KAGVTQTPRYLIKTRGQQVTLSCSPISGHRSVSWYQQTPGQGLQFLFEYFSETQRNKGNFPGRFSGRQFSNSRSEMNVSTLELGDSALYLCASSLVGHTQYFGPGTRLTVL.

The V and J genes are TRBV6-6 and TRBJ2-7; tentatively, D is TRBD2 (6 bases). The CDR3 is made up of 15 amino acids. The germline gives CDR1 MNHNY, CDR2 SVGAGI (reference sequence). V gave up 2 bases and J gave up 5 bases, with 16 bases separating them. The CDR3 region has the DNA TGTGCCAGCAGTTACACCTCCGGGACTTCGAACGAGCAGTACTTC. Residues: CASSYTSGTSNEQYF.

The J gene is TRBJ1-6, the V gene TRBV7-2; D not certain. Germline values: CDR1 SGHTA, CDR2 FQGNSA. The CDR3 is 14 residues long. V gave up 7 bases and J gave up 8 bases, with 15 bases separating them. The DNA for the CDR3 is TGTGCCAGCACCCGACGCCAGGACGATTCACCCCTCCACTTT. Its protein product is CASTRRQDDSPLHF.

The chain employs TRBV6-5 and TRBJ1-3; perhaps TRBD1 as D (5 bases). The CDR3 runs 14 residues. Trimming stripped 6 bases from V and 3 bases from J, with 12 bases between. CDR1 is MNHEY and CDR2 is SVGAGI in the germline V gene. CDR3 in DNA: TGTGCCAGCAGCACAGGCTACCGTGGAAACACCATATATTTT. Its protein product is CASSTGYRGNTIYF.

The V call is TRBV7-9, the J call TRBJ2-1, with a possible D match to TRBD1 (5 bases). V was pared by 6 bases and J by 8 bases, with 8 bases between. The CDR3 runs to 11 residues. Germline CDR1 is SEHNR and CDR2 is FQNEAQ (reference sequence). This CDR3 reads CASRGVDEQFF. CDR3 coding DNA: TGTGCCAGCAGAGGGGTCGATGAGCAGTTCTTC.

CDR3 residues: CASSLGRGLLYSTDTQYF. In nucleotides, the CDR3 is TGTGCCAGCAGCTTGGGCAGGGGGCTCTTATATAGCACAGATACGCAGTATTTT. V usage is TRBV7-8 and J usage is TRBJ2-3, with 8 bases lining up with TRBD1. The CDR3 sequence is 18 residues long. The junction had 11 bases not matched to a gene; V was cut back by 3 bases and J by 0 bases. Germline V gene sequence: CDR1 SGHVS, CDR2 FQNEAQ.

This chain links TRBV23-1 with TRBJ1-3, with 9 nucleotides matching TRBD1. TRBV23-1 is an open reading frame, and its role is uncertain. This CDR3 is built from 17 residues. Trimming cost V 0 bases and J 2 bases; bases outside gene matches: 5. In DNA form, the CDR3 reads TGCGCCAGCAGTCAATCGGACTGGACAGGGGCTGGAAACACCATATATTTT. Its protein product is CASSQSDWTGAGNTIYF.

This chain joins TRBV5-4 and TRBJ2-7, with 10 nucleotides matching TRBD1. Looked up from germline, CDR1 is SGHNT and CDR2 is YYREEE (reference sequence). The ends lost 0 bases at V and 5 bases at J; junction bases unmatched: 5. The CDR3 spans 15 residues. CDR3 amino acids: CASSLVGTGDHEQYF. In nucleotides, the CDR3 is TGTGCCAGCAGCTTGGTCGGGACAGGGGACCACGAGCAGTACTTC.

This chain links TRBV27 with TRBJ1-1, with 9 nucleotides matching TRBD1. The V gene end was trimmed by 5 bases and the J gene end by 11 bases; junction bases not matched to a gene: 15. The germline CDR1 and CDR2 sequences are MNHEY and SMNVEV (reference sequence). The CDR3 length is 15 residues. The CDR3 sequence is CASSPPVGQGSKAFF. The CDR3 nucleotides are TGTGCCAGCAGTCCGCCGGTAGGACAGGGGAGTAAGGCTTTCTTT.

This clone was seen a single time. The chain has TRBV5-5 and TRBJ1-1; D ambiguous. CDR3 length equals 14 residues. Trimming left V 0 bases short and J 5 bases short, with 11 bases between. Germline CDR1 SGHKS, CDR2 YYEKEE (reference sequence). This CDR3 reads CASSLEVGRTEAFF. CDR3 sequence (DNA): TGTGCCAGCAGCTTGGAAGTCGGGAGGACTGAAGCTTTCTTT.

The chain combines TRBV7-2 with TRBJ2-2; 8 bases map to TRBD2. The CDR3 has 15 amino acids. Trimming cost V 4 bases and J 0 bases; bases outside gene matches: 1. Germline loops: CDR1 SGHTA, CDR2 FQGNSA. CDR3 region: CASSSGGSNTGELFF. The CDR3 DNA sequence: TGTGCCAGCAGCTCGGGGGGGTCGAACACCGGGGAGCTGTTTTTT.

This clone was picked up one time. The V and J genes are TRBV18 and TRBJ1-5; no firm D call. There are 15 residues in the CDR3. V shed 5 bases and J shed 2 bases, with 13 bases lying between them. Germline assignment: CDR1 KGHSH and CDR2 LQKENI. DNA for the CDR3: TGTGCCAGCTCAACCCCGACTGCAGGCAATCAGCCCCAGCATTTT. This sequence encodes CASSTPTAGNQPQHF.

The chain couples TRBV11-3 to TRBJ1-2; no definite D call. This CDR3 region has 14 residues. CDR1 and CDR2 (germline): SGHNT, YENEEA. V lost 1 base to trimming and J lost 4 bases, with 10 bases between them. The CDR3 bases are TGTGCCAGCAGCTTAGTATCATTTCTCTATGGCTACACCTTC. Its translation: CASSLVSFLYGYTF.

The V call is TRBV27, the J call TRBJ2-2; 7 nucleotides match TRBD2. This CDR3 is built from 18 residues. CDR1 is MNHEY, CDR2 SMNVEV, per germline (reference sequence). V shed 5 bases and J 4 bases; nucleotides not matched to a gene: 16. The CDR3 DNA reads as TGTGCCAGCAGTCGTGGAAGCGGGGCACCCCCCTCCACCGGGGAGCTGTTTTTT. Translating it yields CASSRGSGAPPSTGELFF.